This is a list of T cell receptor beta chains from one sample in a study of cytomegalovirus exposure and HLA in healthy donors. The data were produced by immunoSEQ multiplex PCR, yet TCRdb's version contains in-frame clones alone and is incomplete. The sample lists over 70,000 clones, roughly 72% occurring once. The sequenced sample consisted of PBMCs. The receptor source for this set is a man between 25 and 39 years old in good health and CMV-seropositive. CDR3s include the opening cysteine and the closing phenylalanine or tryptophan. A D gene is named only where the DNA matches it firmly. The size field is filled for only some rows; it gives once, few, many or a size class.

cdr3_aa cdr3_nt d_call j_call v_call clone_size
CASSLTGAGGGYEQYF TGTGCCAGCAGCTTAACCGGTGCGGGAGGGGGCTACGAGCAGTACTTC TRBD2 TRBJ2-7 TRBV7-6 once
CASSRPGGDSSYEQYF TGTGCCAGCAGCCGACCGGGGGGAGATAGCTCCTACGAGCAGTACTTC TRBD2 TRBJ2-7 TRBV11-2 -
CASGGTSGSHEQFF TGTGCCAGCGGGGGGACTAGCGGGAGCCATGAGCAGTTCTTC TRBD2 TRBJ2-1 TRBV28 -
CASRPPQGVTEAFF TGTGCCAGTAGGCCTCCCCAGGGGGTCACTGAAGCTTTCTTT TRBD1 TRBJ1-1 TRBV19 -
CASRPGGAPSQPQHF TGTGCCAGCAGGCCAGGGGGCGCCCCGAGTCAGCCCCAGCATTTT TRBD1 TRBJ1-5 TRBV27 -
CASRLAGDRETQYF TGTGCCAGCAGGCTAGCGGGAGATCGAGAGACCCAGTACTTC TRBD2 TRBJ2-5 TRBV6-1 -
CASSFRTDGELFF TGCGCCAGCAGCTTTCGGACAGACGGGGAGCTGTTTTTT - TRBJ2-2 TRBV5-1 -
CASSLDRAGNTIYF TGTGCCAGCAGCTTGGACAGGGCGGGAAACACCATATATTTT - TRBJ1-3 TRBV5-4 once
CASSQDPRLAGEETQYF TGTGCCAGCAGCCAAGACCCGCGACTAGCGGGAGAAGAGACCCAGTACTTC TRBD2 TRBJ2-5 TRBV4-2 -
CASSPPVGGAEAFF TGTGCCAGCAGCCCCCCCGTGGGAGGGGCTGAAGCTTTCTTT - TRBJ1-1 TRBV6-1 few
CASSPGVTVSGELFF TGTGCCAGCTCACCGGGCGTAACGGTATCGGGGGAGCTGTTTTTT - TRBJ2-2 TRBV18 -
CASSLTDYGYTF TGCGCCAGCAGCTTGACAGACTATGGCTACACCTTC - TRBJ1-2 TRBV5-1 -
CSVHSGRAEDTQYF TGCAGCGTTCATAGCGGGAGGGCCGAGGATACGCAGTATTTT TRBD2 TRBJ2-3 TRBV29-1 -
CASRASGRGQETQYF TGTGCCAGCAGGGCTAGCGGGAGGGGCCAAGAGACCCAGTACTTC TRBD2 TRBJ2-5 TRBV6-6 -
CASSLARQGNSGNTIYF TGTGCCAGCAGCTTAGCGCGACAGGGGAACTCTGGAAACACCATATATTTT TRBD1 TRBJ1-3 TRBV7-6 -
CSVDRQGAGNEQFF TGCAGCGTTGACCGGCAGGGGGCTGGAAATGAGCAGTTCTTC TRBD1 TRBJ2-1 TRBV29-1 -
CASTPGGAQNTGELFF TGTGCCAGCACCCCAGGGGGCGCCCAGAACACCGGGGAGCTGTTTTTT TRBD1 TRBJ2-2 TRBV9 -
CASSSQAPGEQFF TGTGCCAGCAGCTCACAGGCCCCCGGTGAGCAGTTCTTC - TRBJ2-1 TRBV11-2 -
CSVKDFGSLPHEQYF TGCAGCGTTAAGGACTTCGGCAGCCTCCCCCACGAGCAGTACTTC - TRBJ2-7 TRBV29-1 -
CASSLTGTGGTEAFF TGCGCCAGCAGCTTGACCGGGACAGGGGGCACTGAAGCTTTCTTT TRBD1 TRBJ1-1 TRBV5-1 -
CASSPDRVDYGYPF TGTGCCAGCAGCCCGGACAGGGTGGACTATGGCTACCCCTTC TRBD1 TRBJ1-2 TRBV2 -
CASSLGGGFNQPQHF TGCGCCAGCAGCTTGGGGGGAGGGTTCAATCAGCCCCAGCATTTT - TRBJ1-5 TRBV5-1 -
CASSPGGGRGDEQFF TGCGCCAGCAGCCCAGGTGGCGGGAGAGGGGATGAGCAGTTCTTC TRBD2 TRBJ2-1 TRBV5-1 -
CASSATETAWAEQYF TGTGCCAGCAGTGCGACGGAGACAGCATGGGCCGAGCAGTACTTC - TRBJ2-7 TRBV2 -
CASSPFMAGTGELFF TGTGCCAGCAGTCCATTCATGGCGGGCACCGGGGAGCTGTTTTTT - TRBJ2-2 TRBV25-1 few
CASEPGVAGGLYEQYF TGTGCCAGCGAACCCGGGGTAGCGGGAGGGCTATACGAGCAGTACTTC TRBD2 TRBJ2-7 TRBV25-1 -
CASRYGPRGGGYTF TGTGCCAGCCGTTACGGACCTAGGGGGGGAGGCTACACCTTC - TRBJ1-2 TRBV27 -
CASSYSKGATYGYTF TGTGCCAGCAGTTACTCTAAGGGGGCGACCTATGGCTACACCTTC TRBD1 TRBJ1-2 TRBV6-5 -
CASSLPGLRGETQYF TGCGCCAGCAGCTTACCGGGACTAAGGGGAGAGACCCAGTACTTC TRBD2 TRBJ2-5 TRBV5-1 once